This passage covers 32 T cell receptor beta chains from one sample sequenced in a study of post-analysis software for immune sequencing data. Points from the study as a whole: TRBV segments more frequent in patients than in controls numbered five and included TRBV5-6, TRBV5-1 and TRBV20-1.

Unique molecular identifiers had been added to the TCR beta cDNA libraries. One entry per CDR3 protein, called by TCRdb with MiXCR from the PCR reads. This sample has fewer than 550,000 distinct CDR3 sequences, with around 31% found just once. Antigens for these TCRs are unknown. The sequenced sample consisted of blood. Receptors originate from a girl aged 2-17 years with multiple sclerosis.

The chain links TRBV2 to TRBJ2-3; D might be TRBD1 (5 bases). Trimming took off 2 bases at V and 10 bases at J, with 19 bases between the two ends. From germline, CDR1 is SNHLY and CDR2 FYNNEI. The CDR3 sequence is 15 residues long. This CDR3 reads CASSERSPARVPQYF. CDR3 in DNA: TGTGCCAGCAGTGAAAGGAGCCCGGCCAGGGTGCCGCAGTATTTT.

The table lists this clonotype with a few counts. This rearrangement joins TRBV18 to TRBJ2-1; D possibly corresponds to TRBD1 (5 bases). Trimming pared 2 bases from V and 6 bases from J, leaving 11 bases between. CDR1 is KGHSH and CDR2 is LQKENI in the germline V gene. CDR3 length: 14 residues. The CDR3 here is CASSPKQALNEQFF. The CDR3 nucleotides read TGTGCCAGCTCACCAAAACAGGCCCTCAATGAGCAGTTCTTC.

This chain joins TRBV5-1 and TRBJ2-5; D remains ambiguous. V lost 4 bases, J lost 2 bases, and 6 bases lay in between. The germline CDR1 and CDR2 sequences are SGHRS and YFSETQ. The CDR3 extends over 12 amino acids. The CDR3 nucleotides read TGCGCCAGCAGCAAAGCACAAGAGACCCAGTACTTC. Translated: CASSKAQETQYF.

V and J are TRBV5-1 and TRBJ1-2; the D gene is possibly TRBD1 (6 bases). V was pared by 10 bases and J by 6 bases, with 25 bases between. This CDR3 is built from 15 residues. CDR1 and CDR2 from the germline V gene are SGHRS and YFSETQ. This CDR3 is CAGSPGGQGFDGYTF. CDR3 coding DNA: TGCGCCGGCTCCCCGGGGGGCCAGGGGTTCGATGGCTACACCTTC.

This clonotype came up many times. The V call is TRBV5-1, the J call TRBJ2-7; D is unclear. The CDR3 is 14 residues long. Trimming took 2 bases from V and 2 from J, leaving 11 bases between them. The germline gives CDR1 SGHRS, CDR2 YFSETQ. In DNA form, the CDR3 reads TGCGCCAGCAGCTTCGGCGGATCAACCTACGAGCAGTACTTC. Its translation: CASSFGGSTYEQYF.

This chain connects TRBV4-2 to TRBJ2-2; no definite D call. The V end was cut by 1 base, the J end by 2 bases, with 11 bases between. This CDR3 is built from 16 residues. CDR1 is LGHNA, CDR2 YNFKEQ, per germline. Here the CDR3 DNA reads TGTGCCAGCAGCCAAGGGATGGTCAGAAACACCGGGGAGCTGTTTTTT. Its translation: CASSQGMVRNTGELFF.

The J gene is TRBJ1-1, the V gene TRBV27; unclear D gene. The CDR3 has 15 amino acids. V was clipped by 6 bases and J by 3 bases, with 17 bases between them. Germline V lookup: CDR1 MNHEY, CDR2 SMNVEV (reference sequence). The CDR3 DNA is TGTGCCAGCAGGGTTCTCGCGGGGATGGACACTGAAGCTTTCTTT. Translated, it gives CASRVLAGMDTEAFF.

Note on this clonotype: At one boundary the junction diverges from the germline segment, which might be a read error. The chain couples TRBV29-1 to TRBJ2-6; D may match TRBD1 or TRBD2 (6 bases each). This CDR3 contains 15 residues. Germline CDR1 is SQVTM and CDR2 is ANQGSEA. CDR3 residues: CSAKQGLSGANALTF. The CDR3 DNA sequence: TGCAGCGCCAAACAGGGACTCTCTGGGGCCAACGCCCTGACTTTC.

With regard to this clonotype: One end of the junction does not line up with germline, which may come from a read error. The chain carries TRBV29-1 and TRBJ1-4; D is ambiguous. Germline values: CDR1 SQVTM, CDR2 ANQGSEA. The CDR3 is made up of 11 amino acids. This CDR3 reads CGVENNEKLFF. The CDR3 bases are TGCGGCGTTGAAAATAATGAAAAACTGTTTTTT.

The gene calls are TRBV9 and TRBJ2-1, with 8 positions matching TRBD2. Germline CDR1 reads SGDLS; CDR2 reads YYNGEE. J was trimmed by 7 bases and V by 0 bases; bases with no gene match: 9. CDR3 length: 16 residues. The CDR3 loop is CASSVGPGGPGNEQFF. The CDR3 coding sequence is TGTGCCAGCAGCGTAGGTCCGGGGGGGCCGGGGAATGAGCAGTTCTTC.

This clonotype turned up a few times. The chain carries TRBV27 and TRBJ1-2; tentatively, D is TRBD1 (5 bases). Trimming removed 6 bases from V and 3 bases from J, with 14 bases in between. The CDR3 totals 14 residues. Germline V lookup: CDR1 MNHEY, CDR2 SMNVEV (reference sequence). CDR3 nucleotides: TGTGCCAGCAGGGGAACAGGTTTGGACTATGGCTACACCTTC. Translation: CASRGTGLDYGYTF.

The chain employs TRBV6-2 or TRBV6-3 and TRBJ2-7, with 12 bases matching TRBD2. Germline assignment: CDR1 MNHEY and CDR2 SVGEGT. V was clipped by 8 bases and J by 10 bases; unmatched bases: 9. The CDR3 is 13 amino acids. CDR3 region: CASRLAGDSLQYF. The CDR3 bases are TGTGCCAGCCGACTAGCGGGGGATTCTCTCCAGTACTTC.

This clonotype came up a few times. This chain connects TRBV29-1 to TRBJ2-7, with D perhaps matching TRBD1 (5 bases). Germline values: CDR1 SQVTM, CDR2 ANQGSEA. This CDR3 contains 12 residues. V was clipped by 3 bases and J by 10 bases, with 16 bases between them. CDR3 region: CSVEGGQGAQYF. As DNA, the CDR3 is TGCAGCGTTGAGGGCGGCCAAGGGGCCCAGTACTTC.

This rearrangement joins TRBV12-3 or TRBV12-4 to TRBJ2-1; 7 bases are a match to TRBD2. The V and J ends lost 5 bases and 6 bases, in that order; junction bases with no gene match: 4. CDR3 length: 13 amino acids. CDR3 nucleotide sequence: TGTGCCAGCAGTCAGCGGGGTAGCAATGAGCAGTTCTTC. It yields the protein CASSQRGSNEQFF.

The chain links TRBV19 to TRBJ2-3; unclear D gene. Per germline, CDR1 LNHDA and CDR2 SQIVND (reference sequence). The length of the CDR3 is 14 residues. The ends were cut back, 4 bases at V and 0 bases at J, with 8 bases in the middle. This CDR3 is CASSTIDSTDTQYF. CDR3 DNA sequence: TGTGCCAGTAGTACCATCGACAGCACAGATACGCAGTATTTT.

This clonotype occurred a few times. This sequence joins TRBV6-6 and TRBJ2-5, with D perhaps TRBD1 or TRBD2 (5 bases each). The end of the DNA aligns better with TRBJ2-7, so the J call may be wrong. The germline V gene encodes CDR1 MNHNY and CDR2 SVGAGI (reference sequence). The CDR3 runs to 16 residues. The CDR3 here is CASSLKAGTAGDEQYF. CDR3 nucleotides: TGTGCCAGCAGTTTAAAAGCCGGGACCGCCGGAGACGAGCAGTACTTC.

This chain connects TRBV5-1 to TRBJ2-2; D is undetermined. The CDR3 is 14 amino acids. Trimming removed 3 bases from V and 4 bases from J, with 10 bases in between. CDR1 and CDR2 (germline): SGHRS, YFSETQ. The CDR3 nucleotides are TGCGCCAGCAGCTGGGCAACTGGCACCGGGGAGCTGTTTTTT. Amino acids: CASSWATGTGELFF.

CDR3 DNA: TGTGCCAGCAGTTTTAGACTAGCGGGGGGGCGAGACAATGAGCAGTTCTTC. Its translation: CASSFRLAGGRDNEQFF. The chain is built from TRBV12-3 or TRBV12-4 and TRBJ2-1; 14 nucleotides align to TRBD2. This CDR3 contains 17 residues. Trimming took 3 bases from V and 5 from J; bases not matched to a gene: 6.

V usage is TRBV28 and J usage is TRBJ1-5; D is unresolved. The CDR3 runs 14 residues. CDR1 and CDR2 (germline): MDHEN, SYDVKM. V dropped 2 bases and J dropped 3 bases, with 8 bases sitting between them. DNA for the CDR3: TGTGCCAGCAGTTTAACTCTGTCCAATCAGCCCCAGCATTTT. Translating it yields CASSLTLSNQPQHF. The variable domain in full, with the rest retrieved from reference TRBV28 and TRBJ1-5, is DVKVTQSSRYLVKRTGEKVFLECVQDMDHENMFWYRQDPGLGLRLIYFSYDVKMKEKGDIPEGYSVSREKKERFSLILESASTNQTSMYLCASSLTLSNQPQHFGDGTRLSIL.

The chain couples TRBV4-1 to TRBJ1-2; possible D gene TRBD1, 5 bases. The CDR3 extends over 15 amino acids. Germline CDR1 is MGHRA and CDR2 is YSYEKL. The V and J ends lost 2 bases and 0 bases respectively, with 10 bases between them. CDR3 region: CASSQQGSANYGYTF. The CDR3 DNA sequence: TGCGCCAGCAGCCAACAGGGTTCCGCTAACTATGGCTACACCTTC.

About this clonotype itself: This may come from a read error, since a much larger clone is one base off. This chain connects TRBV29-1 to TRBJ2-5, with D unclear. CDR3 length equals 11 residues. CDR1 is SQVTM and CDR2 is ANQGSEA in the germline V gene. The germline V and J ends were trimmed by 0 bases and 4 bases, with 3 bases remaining between them. For the CDR3, the DNA is TGCAGCGTTGAAGATTTAGAGACCCAGTACTTC. Translation: CSVEDLETQYF.

The rearrangement links TRBV4-1 to TRBJ1-1; no firm D call. V was shortened by 2 bases and J by 8 bases, with 18 bases between the two germline ends. Germline V CDR1 and CDR2: MGHRA, YSYEKL. This CDR3 region has 15 residues. The CDR3 protein is CASSQYIDTRTEAFF. The CDR3 coding sequence is TGCGCCAGCAGCCAATACATCGACACCCGAACGGAAGCTTTCTTT.

This clonotype was seen a handful of times. The chain links TRBV7-9 to TRBJ2-7, with D possibly called TRBD1 or TRBD2 (5 bases each). This CDR3 region has 15 residues. The germline V gene encodes CDR1 SEHNR and CDR2 FQNEAQ (reference sequence). The V end lost 8 bases, the J end lost 6 bases, and 23 bases lay between the germline ends. The DNA of the CDR3 is TGTGCCAGCTCGACGTTGGGGACCTCCATGGCCGAGCAGTACTTC. This encodes CASSTLGTSMAEQYF. The variable domain in full, with the rest retrieved from reference TRBV7-9 and TRBJ2-7, is DTGVSQNPRHKITKRGQNVTFRCDPISEHNRLYWYRQTLGQGPEFLTYFQNEAQLEKSRLLSDRFSAERPKGSFSTLEIQRTEQGDSAMYLCASSTLGTSMAEQYFGPGTRLTVT.

This clonotype was detected only a few times. The chain employs TRBV5-5 and TRBJ1-1; unclear D gene. The CDR3 covers 15 residues. Germline CDR1 is SGHKS and CDR2 is YYEKEE (reference sequence). Trimming pared 0 bases from V and 1 base from J, leaving 10 bases between. The CDR3 DNA sequence: TGTGCCAGCAGCTTGGTTGGAGGACCGAACACTGAAGCTTTCTTT. It encodes CASSLVGGPNTEAFF.

The rearrangement uses TRBV3-1 and TRBJ2-5; 7 positions agree with TRBD1. V trimming: 6 bases; J trimming: 1 base; junction bases outside the gene matches: 5. The CDR3 contains 14 residues. Germline V lookup: CDR1 LGHDT, CDR2 YNNKEL (reference sequence). CDR3 residues: CASRYDRAQETQYF. The CDR3 region has the DNA TGTGCCAGCAGATATGACAGGGCCCAAGAGACCCAGTACTTC.

The CDR3 region has the DNA TGTGCCAGCAGCGGTAGTAGCAATCAGCCCCAGCATTTT. Its protein is CASSGSSNQPQHF. The gene calls are TRBV9 and TRBJ1-5; D is unclear. Germline values: CDR1 SGDLS, CDR2 YYNGEE. CDR3 length: 13 residues. The V end was cut by 3 bases, the J end by 0 bases, with 4 bases between.

The rearrangement joins TRBV20-1 to TRBJ1-2; perhaps TRBD1 as D (6 bases). This CDR3 comprises 14 residues. The V end was cut by 4 bases, the J end by 4 bases, with 16 bases between. Germline V gene lookup returns CDR1 DFQATT and CDR2 SNEGSKA (reference sequence). The CDR3 loop reads CSAKQGGTGYGYTF. The DNA of the CDR3 is TGCAGTGCTAAGCAAGGGGGAACGGGCTATGGCTACACCTTC.

The chain recombines TRBV6-1 with TRBJ2-7, with D possibly called TRBD1 or TRBD2 (5 bases each). The germline gives CDR1 MNHNS, CDR2 SASEGT. There are 14 residues in the CDR3. Trimming stripped 6 bases from V and 7 bases from J, with 19 bases between. The CDR3 protein is CASRVGRGVFEQYF. CDR3 sequence (DNA): TGTGCCAGCAGGGTGGGAAGGGGAGTTTTTGAGCAGTACTTC.

CDR3 loop: CASSYSITGGGQPQHF. The CDR3 bases are TGTGCCAGCAGTTACTCGATTACGGGAGGCGGTCAGCCCCAGCATTTT. V usage is TRBV6-6 and J usage is TRBJ1-5; D gene ambiguous. The CDR3 contains 16 residues. The V gene's germline CDR1 is MNHNY and CDR2 SVGAGI (reference sequence). V was trimmed by 0 bases and J by 6 bases, leaving 15 bases between them.

In this sample, this clonotype turned up a few times. At one of its ends the junction is not consistent with the germline gene, which may arise from a read error. DNA for the CDR3: TGTGCCAGCAGCCAAGCGGCAGATGCGCAGTATTTT. Protein sequence: CASSQAADAQYF. This chain connects TRBV3-1 to TRBJ2-3; D unresolved. Germline CDR1 is LGHDT and CDR2 is YNNKEL (reference sequence). This CDR3 has 12 residues.

CDR3 DNA: TGCGCCAGCAGCTCTCAGGGACGGCAAGAGACCCAGTACTTC. Translation gives CASSSQGRQETQYF. The chain recombines TRBV5-1 with TRBJ2-5; D possibly uses TRBD1 or TRBD2 (5 bases each). In germline, CDR1 is SGHRS, CDR2 YFSETQ. The V end was cut by 3 bases, the J end by 2 bases, with 11 bases between. The CDR3 is 14 amino acids.

The chain uses TRBV4-1 and TRBJ2-1; the D gene could be TRBD1 or TRBD2 (5 bases each). V lost 2 bases and J lost 9, with 17 bases in between. Germline CDR1 is MGHRA and CDR2 is YSYEKL. This CDR3 is 15 amino acids long. CDR3 protein: CASSQIGTPPGEQFF. CDR3 sequence (DNA): TGCGCCAGCAGCCAAATTGGGACGCCCCCCGGTGAGCAGTTCTTC.